This T cell receptor beta chain was sequenced during a study of sequential checkpoint blockade in melanoma. The CDR3 runs to 20 residues. Germline V gene lookup returns CDR1 MDHEN and CDR2 SYDVKM. This clone has just one count. Sequencing was performed with immunoSEQ multiplex PCR; in TCRdb, only in-frame clones are kept and a portion is missing. Of fewer than 15,000 clones listed, roughly four fifths are singletons. This sample's treatment: randomized to nivolumab then ipilimumab (arm A) or the reverse (arm B). PBMC sorting kept live CD3+CD8+ cells without CD19 or CD56. This sample comprised CD8+ T cells sorted from blood (inferred from file names), obtained from a patient given nivolumab and ipilimumab in sequence. The V call is TRBV28, the J call TRBJ2-5; 12 positions match TRBD2. The J call may not be correct, given that the DNA end is closer to TRBJ2-7. The clonotype comes from a human donor with melanoma. The CDR3 DNA sequence: TGTGCCAGCAGTTTTTTGGGACTAGCGGGCGTCGAATTAACCTCCTACGAGCAGTACTTC. This sequence encodes CASSFLGLAGVELTSYEQYF.